These 16 T cell receptor beta chains share one sample of origin, sequenced in a study of cytomegalovirus exposure and HLA in healthy donors. Primers: 60 Vbeta forward and 13 Jbeta reverse. Repertoires were generated with immunoSEQ multiplex PCR, while TCRdb's copy carries only in-frame clones and drops some. The sample holds some 160,000 clones, over 70% seen once. The sequenced material came from PBMCs. Receptors originate from a woman between 18 and 30 years old in good health and CMV-seronegative.

J is TRBJ1-2 and V is TRBV6-1; tentatively, D is TRBD1 (6 bases). The CDR3 sequence is 14 residues long. Trimming cost V 6 bases and J 4 bases, with 15 bases left between them. CDR1 and CDR2 (germline): MNHNS, SASEGT. The CDR3 sequence: CASSDIGTTYGYTF. As DNA, the CDR3 is TGTGCCAGCAGCGATATCGGGACAACCTATGGCTACACCTTC.

In nucleotides, the CDR3 is TGCAGCGCGGAACAGGGGGGAAAACTGTTTTTT. Its translation: CSAEQGGKLFF. The chain has TRBV29-1 and TRBJ1-4; 8 bases line up with TRBD1. J lost 10 bases, V lost 7 bases, and 5 bases had no gene match. Germline V lookup: CDR1 SQVTM, CDR2 ANQGSEA. The CDR3 is 11 amino acids.

The gene calls are TRBV6-5 and TRBJ1-2, with D uncertain. Trimming took off 7 bases at V and 9 bases at J, with 18 bases between the two ends. The CDR3 loop spans 13 amino acids. Germline V gene data show CDR1 as MNHEY and CDR2 as SVGAGI. Here the CDR3 DNA reads TGTGCCAGCAAAGAGGGTCTGGGGTTGAGCTACACCTTC. It is translated as CASKEGLGLSYTF.

V and J are TRBV4-1 and TRBJ2-2; a possible D gene is TRBD2 (5 bases). CDR3 length equals 16 residues. Per germline, CDR1 MGHRA and CDR2 YSYEKL. Between the trimmed V and J ends, which lost 4 bases and 1 base, there was a span of 13 bases. The CDR3 reads CASSRKTRVNTGELFF. The CDR3 DNA is TGCGCCAGCAGCCGTAAGACGAGGGTGAACACCGGGGAGCTGTTTTTT.

The CDR3 DNA follows: TGTGCCAGCAGCTTCGGGGTCGGGGGCTACACCTTC. Translating it yields CASSFGVGGYTF. The chain links TRBV11-2 to TRBJ1-2, with unresolved D. In germline, CDR1 is SGHAT, CDR2 FQNNGV. The CDR3 sequence is 12 residues long. V lost 3 bases and J 8 bases, leaving 10 bases between the germline ends.

The chain is built from TRBV9 and TRBJ1-2; 7 positions match TRBD1. Germline CDR1 and CDR2: SGDLS and YYNGEE. Trimming cost V 2 bases and J 5 bases; bases outside gene matches: 9. This CDR3 spans 15 amino acids. The CDR3 is CASSVRAGGAYGYTF. The DNA for the CDR3 is TGTGCCAGCAGCGTCAGGGCAGGGGGAGCGTATGGCTACACCTTC.

This chain joins TRBV30 and TRBJ1-6, with 8 positions matching TRBD1. The trim removed 2 bases at V and 8 bases at J, leaving 5 bases unmatched. The germline V gene encodes CDR1 GTSNPN and CDR2 SVGIG (reference sequence). CDR3 length: 14 residues. The CDR3 DNA follows: TGTGCCTGGAGTTTTTCGACAGGGGATTCACCCCTCCACTTT. It specifies CAWSFSTGDSPLHF.

The rearrangement uses TRBV20-1 and TRBJ1-2, with D hard to call. This CDR3 has 11 amino acids. Looked up from germline, CDR1 is DFQATT and CDR2 is SNEGSKA (reference sequence). Trimming removed 6 bases at V and 1 base at J, with 6 bases between. CDR3 loop: CSAIVNYGYTF. The DNA for the CDR3 is TGCAGTGCAATAGTTAACTATGGCTACACCTTC.

V gene TRBV30 combines with J gene TRBJ1-3; D is unresolved. Trimming removed 2 bases from V and 3 bases from J, with 8 bases in between. Per germline, CDR1 GTSNPN and CDR2 SVGIG (reference sequence). The CDR3 covers 13 residues. The CDR3 reads CAWSKLSGNTIYF. CDR3 DNA: TGTGCCTGGAGTAAGTTGAGTGGAAACACCATATATTTT. Full variable domain (rest looked up from reference TRBV30 and TRBJ1-3): SQTIHQWPATLVQPVGSPLSLECTVEGTSNPNLYWYRQAAGRGLQLLFYSVGIGQISSEVPQNLSASRPQDRQFILSSKKLLLSDSGFYLCAWSKLSGNTIYFGEGSWLTVV.

This clone has just a few counts. This sequence joins TRBV6-4 and TRBJ1-6; TRBD1 matches 9 bases. Looked up from germline, CDR1 is MRHNA and CDR2 is SNTAGT. The length of the CDR3 is 14 residues. The V and J ends lost 4 bases and 10 bases, in that order; junction bases with no gene match: 5. The CDR3 sequence: CASSADRGRSPLHF. The DNA of the CDR3 is TGTGCCAGCAGTGCGGACAGGGGACGGTCACCCCTCCACTTT.

The J gene is TRBJ2-7, the V gene TRBV13; D is possibly TRBD1 (6 bases). The CDR3 is made up of 13 amino acids. The ends were cut back, 4 bases at V and 3 bases at J, with 10 bases in the middle. Germline V CDR1 and CDR2: PRHDT, FYEKMQ (reference sequence). In DNA form, the CDR3 reads TGTGCCAGCAGCTGGTCACAGGGCTACGAGCAGTACTTC. This codes for CASSWSQGYEQYF.

The genes are TRBV7-9 and TRBJ2-7; a weak D match, TRBD1 (6 bases). The V end was cut by 5 bases, the J end by 4 bases, with 27 bases between. This CDR3 has 18 residues. Looked up from germline, CDR1 is SEHNR and CDR2 is FQNEAQ (reference sequence). In DNA, the CDR3 is TGTGCCAGCAGCCAACCTTCTACCCCGGGACAAAAGCCGTACGAGCAGTACTTC. Translation: CASSQPSTPGQKPYEQYF.

The gene calls are TRBV9 and TRBJ2-3; 12 bases line up with TRBD2. J gave up 6 bases and V 2 bases, and 4 bases lay outside the gene matches. The CDR3 consists of 15 residues. Per the germline V gene, CDR1 is SGDLS and CDR2 is YYNGEE. This CDR3 is CASSVGGLAGDTQYF. The CDR3 coding sequence is TGTGCCAGCAGCGTCGGCGGACTAGCGGGGGATACGCAGTATTTT. Drawing the rest from reference TRBV9 and TRBJ2-3, the complete variable domain is DSGVTQTPKHLITATGQRVTLRCSPRSGDLSVYWYQQSLDQGLQFLIQYYNGEERAKGNILERFSAQQFPDLHSELNLSSLELGDSALYFCASSVGGLAGDTQYFGPGTRLTVL.

This chain links TRBV19 with TRBJ1-6, with D unclear. The CDR3 covers 12 residues. Germline CDR1 is LNHDA and CDR2 is SQIVND (reference sequence). V shed 10 bases and J shed 6 bases, with 10 bases lying between them. The CDR3 DNA reads as TGTGCCACGGGGATAATTAATTCACCCCTCCACTTT. This sequence encodes CATGIINSPLHF.

The rearrangement links TRBV5-1 to TRBJ1-1, with 8 bases that match TRBD1. CDR3 size: 16 residues. Germline V gene data show CDR1 as SGHRS and CDR2 as YFSETQ. Losses at the gene ends were 0 bases for V and 0 bases for J; bases not matched to a gene: 4. Written as DNA, the CDR3 is TGCGCCAGCAGCTTGGTAACAGGGGGGATGAACACTGAAGCTTTCTTT. It specifies CASSLVTGGMNTEAFF.

The J gene is TRBJ1-1, the V gene TRBV6-1, with 7 bases aligning to TRBD1. CDR1 MNHNS and CDR2 SASEGT come from the germline V gene. J lost 1 base, V lost 11 bases, and 7 bases had no gene match. The CDR3 runs 13 residues. CDR3 sequence reads: CACSTGPNTEAFF. In nucleotides, the CDR3 is TGTGCCTGCTCGACAGGGCCGAACACTGAAGCTTTCTTT.